This section outlines one T cell receptor (beta chain) sequence together with its context. The antigen remains undetermined. After removal of 3 bases from V and 1 base from J, the junction contained 7 bases not matched to a gene. This CDR3 has 17 residues. Per the germline V gene, CDR1 is SEHNR and CDR2 is FQNEAQ (reference sequence). The table came from immunoSEQ multiplex PCR; TCRdb's copy has only in-frame clones and leaves some out. Among about 70,000 clones listed, roughly four fifths were seen once. This entry belongs to a study of T cell responses to AZD1222 COVID-19 vaccine. Study findings and constraints: Spike-wide vaccine-associated CD4 TCRs dominated at 160-218 and 743-854. Following two doses of AZD1222, Spike-specific TCR breadth and depth rose.

The sample in question was peripheral blood, obtained 28 days after the second AZD1222 dose. This chain uses TRBV7-9 with TRBJ1-5; 9 bases align to TRBD1. The origin of this receptor is an adult who received the AZD1222 COVID-19 vaccine. CDR3 region: CASSFTGGAGSNQPQHF. The CDR3 nucleotides are TGTGCCAGCAGCTTTACAGGGGGCGCTGGGAGCAATCAGCCCCAGCATTTT.